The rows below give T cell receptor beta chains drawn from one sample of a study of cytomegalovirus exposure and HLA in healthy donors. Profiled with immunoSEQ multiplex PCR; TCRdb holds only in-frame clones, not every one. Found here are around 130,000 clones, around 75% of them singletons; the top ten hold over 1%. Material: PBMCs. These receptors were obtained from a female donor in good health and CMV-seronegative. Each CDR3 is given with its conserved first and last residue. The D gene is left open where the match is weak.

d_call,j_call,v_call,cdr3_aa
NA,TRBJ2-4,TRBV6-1,CASTRGWEKNIQYF
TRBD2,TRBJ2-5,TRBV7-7,CASSSHPGGETQYF
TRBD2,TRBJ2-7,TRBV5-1,CASSLATSGKPTYEQYF
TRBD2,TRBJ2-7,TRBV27,CASRGTSLDEQYF
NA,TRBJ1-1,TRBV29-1,CSVEKGSEAFF
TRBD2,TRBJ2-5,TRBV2,CASSEWLAGSFQETQYF
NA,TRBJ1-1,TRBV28,CASSLRGHKFTEAFF
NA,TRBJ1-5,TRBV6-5,CASSYSWGQGNQPQHF
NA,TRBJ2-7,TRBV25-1,CASSDAVAYF
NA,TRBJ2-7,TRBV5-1,CASSLGHISYEQYF